A selection of T cell receptor beta chains follows, all from one sample in a study of PD-L1 blockade in urothelial cancer. TCRdb's table, derived via immunoSEQ multiplex PCR, lists solely in-frame clones and lacks some. There are around 26,000 clones in the sample; 86% occur only once, and 31% lies in the top ten. The sequenced sample was PBMCs, obtained around atezolizumab (anti-PD-L1) treatment. Receptors were obtained from a man aged 55 to 69 with urothelial cancer. Both conserved end residues are part of each CDR3. The order of the fields is clone size, J gene, V gene, D gene, CDR3 DNA, CDR3 protein. The D gene is left open where the match is weak. Expanded clones are given a class, and other clones once, few, many or no size at all.

clone size: few; J gene: TRBJ2-4; V gene: TRBV7-2; D gene: TRBD2; CDR3 DNA: TGTGCCAGCAGCTTAGAACTAGCGGGGCCGTCGTGGTTC; CDR3 protein: CASSLELAGPSWF
clone size: NA; J gene: TRBJ2-2; V gene: TRBV5-4; D gene: NA; CDR3 DNA: TGTGCCAGCAGGCCCCCGAAGGGAGGGAACACCGGGGAGCTGTTTTTT; CDR3 protein: CASRPPKGGNTGELFF
clone size: NA; J gene: TRBJ2-1; V gene: TRBV10-3; D gene: NA; CDR3 DNA: TGTGCCATCAGTGAAGGGTCTCCGGGGGATGAGCAGTTCTTC; CDR3 protein: CAISEGSPGDEQFF
clone size: NA; J gene: TRBJ1-1; V gene: TRBV6-5; D gene: NA; CDR3 DNA: TGTGCCAGCAGTTACTGGGCGGGGGGCAACACTGAAGCTTTCTTT; CDR3 protein: CASSYWAGGNTEAFF
clone size: NA; J gene: TRBJ2-7; V gene: TRBV19; D gene: TRBD1; CDR3 DNA: TGTGCCTCAGCCGGGACAGCCTCCTACGAGCAGTACTTC; CDR3 protein: CASAGTASYEQYF
clone size: NA; J gene: TRBJ2-4; V gene: TRBV5-1; D gene: NA; CDR3 DNA: TGCGCCAGCTCTCGCAGGGCCCAAAACATTCAGTACTTC; CDR3 protein: CASSRRAQNIQYF
clone size: NA; J gene: TRBJ2-1; V gene: TRBV19; D gene: NA; CDR3 DNA: TGTGCCAGTAGTATCTCCGTCGAGCAGTTCTTC; CDR3 protein: CASSISVEQFF
clone size: once; J gene: TRBJ2-1; V gene: TRBV5-1; D gene: TRBD2; CDR3 DNA: TGCGCCAGCAGCCTTAGCGGGAGAGGGGTAAATGAGCAGTTCTTC; CDR3 protein: CASSLSGRGVNEQFF
clone size: once; J gene: TRBJ2-7; V gene: TRBV6-5; D gene: NA; CDR3 DNA: TGTGCCAGCAGTTACGCAGGTTCAGCCCAATCCTACGAGCAGTACTTC; CDR3 protein: CASSYAGSAQSYEQYF
clone size: NA; J gene: TRBJ1-2; V gene: TRBV7-9; D gene: TRBD1; CDR3 DNA: TGTGCCAGCAGCGAGTGGGACAGCACCTATGGCTACACCTTC; CDR3 protein: CASSEWDSTYGYTF
clone size: NA; J gene: TRBJ2-7; V gene: TRBV4-1; D gene: TRBD2; CDR3 DNA: TGCGCCAGCAGCCAATTGGTAGCGGGAGGGTTCGAGCAGTACTTC; CDR3 protein: CASSQLVAGGFEQYF
clone size: NA; J gene: TRBJ1-2; V gene: TRBV30; D gene: NA; CDR3 DNA: TGTGCCTGGAGCGTCCCTCTCGGTTTTGGCTACACCTTC; CDR3 protein: CAWSVPLGFGYTF
clone size: once; J gene: TRBJ2-7; V gene: TRBV28; D gene: NA; CDR3 DNA: TGTGCCAGCAGTCGGACACCAATATCCTACGAGCAGTACTTC; CDR3 protein: CASSRTPISYEQYF
clone size: NA; J gene: TRBJ2-7; V gene: TRBV11-2; D gene: TRBD2; CDR3 DNA: TGTGCCAGCAGCTTAGAGGGCGGGGGGGCCTACGAGCAGTACTTC; CDR3 protein: CASSLEGGGAYEQYF
clone size: NA; J gene: TRBJ1-3; V gene: TRBV4-1; D gene: NA; CDR3 DNA: TGCGCCAGCAGCCAGTCCTCAGGGGCCGGGGGAAACACCATATATTTT; CDR3 protein: CASSQSSGAGGNTIYF
clone size: NA; J gene: TRBJ2-2; V gene: TRBV5-1; D gene: NA; CDR3 DNA: TGCGCCAGCAGCCTGGGACAAGTCCCCAACACCGGGGAGCTGTTTTTT; CDR3 protein: CASSLGQVPNTGELFF
clone size: NA; J gene: TRBJ1-1; V gene: TRBV7-3; D gene: NA; CDR3 DNA: TGTGCCAGCAGCTTAATACAGAACACTGAAGCTTTCTTT; CDR3 protein: CASSLIQNTEAFF
clone size: few; J gene: TRBJ2-1; V gene: TRBV6-5; D gene: TRBD2; CDR3 DNA: TGTGCCAGCAGTTACACGGGACTAGCGGGGGCCAATGAGCAGTTCTTC; CDR3 protein: CASSYTGLAGANEQFF
clone size: few; J gene: TRBJ2-5; V gene: TRBV20-1; D gene: NA; CDR3 DNA: TGCAGTGCTAAACGGGAGACCCAGTACTTC; CDR3 protein: CSAKRETQYF
clone size: NA; J gene: TRBJ2-1; V gene: TRBV28; D gene: NA; CDR3 DNA: TGTGCCAGCAGTTTAGGTGCCACCGGTTTCGATGAGCAGTTCTTC; CDR3 protein: CASSLGATGFDEQFF
clone size: NA; J gene: TRBJ2-1; V gene: TRBV19; D gene: TRBD1; CDR3 DNA: TGTGCCAGTAGTATCGGGACAGGGGGCGTTTACAATGAGCAGTTCTTC; CDR3 protein: CASSIGTGGVYNEQFF
clone size: NA; J gene: TRBJ1-1; V gene: TRBV5-4; D gene: NA; CDR3 DNA: TGTGCCAGCAGCTTGGTGACTGGGAGAGGGACTGAAGCTTTCTTT; CDR3 protein: CASSLVTGRGTEAFF
clone size: NA; J gene: TRBJ2-7; V gene: TRBV5-8; D gene: TRBD2; CDR3 DNA: TGTGCCAGCAGCTCGATGGGACTAGCGGGGGAGTACGAGCAGTACTTC; CDR3 protein: CASSSMGLAGEYEQYF
clone size: NA; J gene: TRBJ1-2; V gene: TRBV13; D gene: NA; CDR3 DNA: TGTGCCAGCAGCGCCCTGGGGGGGGAGTACTATGGCTACACCTTC; CDR3 protein: CASSALGGEYYGYTF
clone size: NA; J gene: TRBJ2-1; V gene: TRBV5-4; D gene: TRBD2; CDR3 DNA: TGTGCCAGCAGCGGGACTAGCGGGGGACGTGAGCAGTTCTTC; CDR3 protein: CASSGTSGGREQFF
clone size: NA; J gene: TRBJ2-7; V gene: TRBV27; D gene: NA; CDR3 DNA: TGTGCCAGCAGTTTATTAGGCAGGGACTACGAGCAGTACTTC; CDR3 protein: CASSLLGRDYEQYF
clone size: once; J gene: TRBJ2-5; V gene: TRBV27; D gene: TRBD1; CDR3 DNA: TGTGCCAGCAGGAAACAGGGGGCGGGAGAGACCCAGTACTTC; CDR3 protein: CASRKQGAGETQYF
clone size: NA; J gene: TRBJ2-7; V gene: TRBV28; D gene: NA; CDR3 DNA: TGTGCCAGCAGTTTCCCCGGGGGGCCCTACGAGCAGTACTTC; CDR3 protein: CASSFPGGPYEQYF
clone size: few; J gene: TRBJ1-2; V gene: TRBV25-1; D gene: NA; CDR3 DNA: TGTGCCAGCAGTACCACGCGGGGGCAGAAGAATGGCTACACCTTC; CDR3 protein: CASSTTRGQKNGYTF
clone size: NA; J gene: TRBJ2-2; V gene: TRBV5-1; D gene: TRBD2; CDR3 DNA: TGCGCCAGCAGCCCGTTGGGGGGGTCGGCAGGGGAGCTGTTTTTT; CDR3 protein: CASSPLGGSAGELFF
clone size: NA; J gene: TRBJ1-4; V gene: TRBV9; D gene: TRBD1; CDR3 DNA: TGTGCCAGCAGCTCTTCGGACAGGGCACGGGAAAAACTGTTTTTT; CDR3 protein: CASSSSDRAREKLFF
clone size: NA; J gene: TRBJ1-1; V gene: TRBV30; D gene: NA; CDR3 DNA: TGTGCCTGGAAAGGGGGATTCAGTATCGCTGAAGCTTTCTTT; CDR3 protein: CAWKGGFSIAEAFF
clone size: NA; J gene: TRBJ2-3; V gene: TRBV7-9; D gene: TRBD2; CDR3 DNA: TGTGAGGGCCGACTAGCGGGGAGCACAGATACGCAGTATTTT; CDR3 protein: CEGRLAGSTDTQYF
clone size: NA; J gene: TRBJ2-6; V gene: TRBV6-4; D gene: TRBD1; CDR3 DNA: TGTGCCAGCAGTGGGACAGGGGACGGGGCCAACGTCCTGACTTTC; CDR3 protein: CASSGTGDGANVLTF
clone size: NA; J gene: TRBJ2-7; V gene: TRBV7-8; D gene: TRBD1; CDR3 DNA: TGTGCCAGCAGCCTCGGACAGGGCCTTCGGCAGTACTTC; CDR3 protein: CASSLGQGLRQYF
clone size: NA; J gene: TRBJ1-3; V gene: TRBV6-6; D gene: TRBD1; CDR3 DNA: TGTGCCAGCAGTTCGACAGGGTCAGGAAACACCATATATTTT; CDR3 protein: CASSSTGSGNTIYF
clone size: NA; J gene: TRBJ2-2; V gene: TRBV7-2; D gene: TRBD1; CDR3 DNA: TGTGCCAGCAGCTTAGGTACAGGGGGCATCACCGGGGAGCTGTTTTTT; CDR3 protein: CASSLGTGGITGELFF
clone size: NA; J gene: TRBJ2-1; V gene: TRBV4-1; D gene: NA; CDR3 DNA: TGCGCCAGCAGCCAAGTATCAGGGTCAAACAATGAGCAGTTCTTC; CDR3 protein: CASSQVSGSNNEQFF
clone size: NA; J gene: TRBJ2-7; V gene: TRBV13; D gene: NA; CDR3 DNA: TGTGCCAGCAGCTGGCCCCCTCATTACGAGCAGTACTTC; CDR3 protein: CASSWPPHYEQYF
clone size: NA; J gene: TRBJ2-7; V gene: TRBV6-5; D gene: TRBD1; CDR3 DNA: TGTGCCAGCAGCTCCGGACAGGGGAAAGCCTACGAGCAGTACTTC; CDR3 protein: CASSSGQGKAYEQYF
clone size: NA; J gene: TRBJ1-4; V gene: TRBV5-6; D gene: TRBD1; CDR3 DNA: TGTGCCAGCAGTTCGTTCCGGGACAGGGATGAAAAACTGTTTTTT; CDR3 protein: CASSSFRDRDEKLFF
clone size: NA; J gene: TRBJ2-3; V gene: TRBV7-2; D gene: NA; CDR3 DNA: TGTGCCAGCAGCTCCGGACTGGCTAGAGGCACAGATACGCAGTATTTT; CDR3 protein: CASSSGLARGTDTQYF
clone size: NA; J gene: TRBJ2-1; V gene: TRBV5-1; D gene: TRBD2; CDR3 DNA: TGCGCCAGCAGCAGACTCGAGGGAGGGTCCTACAATGAGCAGTTCTTC; CDR3 protein: CASSRLEGGSYNEQFF
clone size: NA; J gene: TRBJ2-5; V gene: TRBV11-2; D gene: NA; CDR3 DNA: TGTGCCAGCAGCTTAGATCCACGGTCGGCGGTGTTAGAGACCCAGTACTTC; CDR3 protein: CASSLDPRSAVLETQYF
clone size: NA; J gene: TRBJ1-1; V gene: TRBV5-5; D gene: TRBD1; CDR3 DNA: TGTGCCAGCAGCTTCGGACAGGTTGGGACTGAAGCTTTCTTT; CDR3 protein: CASSFGQVGTEAFF
clone size: NA; J gene: TRBJ1-1; V gene: TRBV5-1; D gene: TRBD1; CDR3 DNA: TGCGCCAGCAGCGTCGGGACAGGGGCTCTCCCAGCTTTCTTT; CDR3 protein: CASSVGTGALPAFF
clone size: NA; J gene: TRBJ2-1; V gene: TRBV2; D gene: NA; CDR3 DNA: TGTGCCAGCACGGGGTCAACTCCCTACAATGAGCAGTTCTTC; CDR3 protein: CASTGSTPYNEQFF
clone size: once; J gene: TRBJ1-1; V gene: TRBV6-6; D gene: TRBD1; CDR3 DNA: TGTGCCAGCACTACAGGGGCAAAGGGTGAAGCTTTCTTT; CDR3 protein: CASTTGAKGEAFF
clone size: NA; J gene: TRBJ1-5; V gene: TRBV11-2; D gene: NA; CDR3 DNA: TGTGCCAGCAGCTTAGGGCCGGACAGAACTAATCAGCCCCAGCATTTT; CDR3 protein: CASSLGPDRTNQPQHF
clone size: NA; J gene: TRBJ2-7; V gene: TRBV6-5; D gene: TRBD1; CDR3 DNA: TGTGCCAGCAGGCCCGGGACAGGGAAATACGAGCAGTACTTC; CDR3 protein: CASRPGTGKYEQYF